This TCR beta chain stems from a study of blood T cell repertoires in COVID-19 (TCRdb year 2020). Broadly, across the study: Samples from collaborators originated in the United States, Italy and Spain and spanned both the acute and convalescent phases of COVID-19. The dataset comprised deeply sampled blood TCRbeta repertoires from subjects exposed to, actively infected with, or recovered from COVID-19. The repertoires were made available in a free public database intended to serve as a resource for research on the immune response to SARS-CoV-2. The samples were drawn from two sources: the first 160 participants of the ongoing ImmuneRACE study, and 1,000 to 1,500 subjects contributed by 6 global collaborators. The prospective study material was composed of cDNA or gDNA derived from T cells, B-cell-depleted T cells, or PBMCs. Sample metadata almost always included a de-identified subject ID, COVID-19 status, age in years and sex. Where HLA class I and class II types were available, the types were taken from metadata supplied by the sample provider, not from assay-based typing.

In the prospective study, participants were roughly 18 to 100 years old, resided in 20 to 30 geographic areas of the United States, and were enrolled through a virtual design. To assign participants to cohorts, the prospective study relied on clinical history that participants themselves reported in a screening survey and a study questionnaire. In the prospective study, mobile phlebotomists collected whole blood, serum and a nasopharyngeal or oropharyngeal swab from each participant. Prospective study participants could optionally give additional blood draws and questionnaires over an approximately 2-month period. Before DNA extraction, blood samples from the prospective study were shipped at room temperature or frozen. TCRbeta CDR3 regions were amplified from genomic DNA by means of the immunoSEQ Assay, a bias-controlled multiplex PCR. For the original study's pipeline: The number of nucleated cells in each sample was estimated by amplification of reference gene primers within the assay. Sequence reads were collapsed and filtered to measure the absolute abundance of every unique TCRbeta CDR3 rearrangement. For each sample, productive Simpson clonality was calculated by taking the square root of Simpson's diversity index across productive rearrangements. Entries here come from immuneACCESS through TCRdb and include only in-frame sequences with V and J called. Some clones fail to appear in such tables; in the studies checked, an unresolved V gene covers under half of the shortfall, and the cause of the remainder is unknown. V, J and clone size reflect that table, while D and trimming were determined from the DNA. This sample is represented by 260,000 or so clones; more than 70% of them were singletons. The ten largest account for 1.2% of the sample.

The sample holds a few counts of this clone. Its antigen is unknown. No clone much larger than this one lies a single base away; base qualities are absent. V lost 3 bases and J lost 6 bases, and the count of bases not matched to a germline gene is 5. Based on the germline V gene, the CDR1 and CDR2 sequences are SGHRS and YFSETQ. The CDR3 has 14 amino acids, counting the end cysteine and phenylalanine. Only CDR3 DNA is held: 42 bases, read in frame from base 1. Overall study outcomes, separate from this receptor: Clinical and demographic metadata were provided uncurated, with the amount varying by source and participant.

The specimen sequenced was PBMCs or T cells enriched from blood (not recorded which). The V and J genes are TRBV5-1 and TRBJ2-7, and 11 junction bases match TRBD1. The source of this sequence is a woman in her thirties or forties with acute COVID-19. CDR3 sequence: CASSSGDRGGEQYF. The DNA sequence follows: TGCGCCAGCAGCTCTGGGGACAGGGGGGGCGAGCAGTACTTC.